This T cell receptor beta chain was found in a study of regulatory T cells in long-lasting Graves disease. Time point of the sample: persistent/refractory GD, antithyroid drugs over 5 years with positive TRAb. Extracted PBMC RNA gave rise to the TCR library. CDR3-region Arm-PCR and iRepertoire HTBI primers produced the TCR beta libraries. Each CDR3 protein gets one entry after TCRdb re-called the multiplex PCR reads with MiXCR. The sample includes over 250,000 distinct CDR3 sequences, around a fifth of them seen just once. The V gene's germline CDR1 is DFQATT and CDR2 SNEGSKA (reference sequence). The V and J ends lost 5 bases and 3 bases respectively, with 19 bases between them. The CDR3 is 15 residues long.

This specimen consisted of peripheral blood mononuclear cells (PBMCs), obtained when the disease was refractory, from a patient treated with antithyroid drugs. The V gene is TRBV20-1, the J gene TRBJ1-1; D gene ambiguous. The TCR originated in a female donor with Graves disease. The CDR3 coding sequence is TGCAGTGCTCCCCTTCTCGGCCGGCCGGACACTGAAGCTTTCTTT. Protein: CSAPLLGRPDTEAFF.